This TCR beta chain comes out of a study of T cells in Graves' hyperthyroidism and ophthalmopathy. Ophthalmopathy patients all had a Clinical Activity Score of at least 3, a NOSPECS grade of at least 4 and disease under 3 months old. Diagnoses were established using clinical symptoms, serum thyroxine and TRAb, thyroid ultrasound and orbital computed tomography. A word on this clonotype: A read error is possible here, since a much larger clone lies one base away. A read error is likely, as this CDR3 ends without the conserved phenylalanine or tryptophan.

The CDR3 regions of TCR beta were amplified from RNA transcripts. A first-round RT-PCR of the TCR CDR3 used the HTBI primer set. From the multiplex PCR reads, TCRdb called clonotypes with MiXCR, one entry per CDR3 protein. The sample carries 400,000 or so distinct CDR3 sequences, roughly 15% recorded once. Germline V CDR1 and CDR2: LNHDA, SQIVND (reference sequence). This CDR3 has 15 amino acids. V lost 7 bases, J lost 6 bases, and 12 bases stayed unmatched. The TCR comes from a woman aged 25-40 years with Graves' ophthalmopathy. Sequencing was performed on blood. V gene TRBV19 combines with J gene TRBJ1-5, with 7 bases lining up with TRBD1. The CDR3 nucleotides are TGTGCCAGTAAATCCTCGCCCCGGACAGGTCAGCCCCAGCATCTT. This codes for CASKSSPRTGQPQHL.